The following is a T cell receptor (beta chain) sequence with its context. Antigen unknown. Clones were read by immunoSEQ multiplex PCR, and TCRdb kept only the in-frame ones, dropping some. The sample lists more than 300,000 clones; 70% to 90% were seen once. V dropped 0 bases and J dropped 2 bases, with 22 bases sitting between them. The germline V gene has CDR1 MNHEY and CDR2 SVGEGT. The CDR3 length is 19 residues. Treatment described: some 20 received Ad26.COV2.S at low or high dose, single or two shots; about 5 received placebo; per-sample allocation not given. Material that was analyzed had been drawn on day 63 after the first vaccine or placebo injection. This sample is drawn from a study of Ad26.COV2.S vaccination and SARS-CoV-2 variants. The study's findings and limits: Substantial post-vaccination breadth of spike-specific CD8+ and CD4+ T cell responses was reported.

V usage is TRBV6-2 or TRBV6-3 and J usage is TRBJ2-5; D is unresolved. Material: peripheral blood, obtained in a trial of Ad26.COV2.S vaccine versus placebo. The receptor was isolated from a person aged 18-65 years who received the Ad26.COV2.S COVID-19 vaccine or a placebo. The CDR3 is CASSYSTVPPRAYQETQYF. For the CDR3, the DNA is TGTGCCAGCAGTTACTCCACAGTGCCGCCTCGCGCGTATCAAGAGACCCAGTACTTC.